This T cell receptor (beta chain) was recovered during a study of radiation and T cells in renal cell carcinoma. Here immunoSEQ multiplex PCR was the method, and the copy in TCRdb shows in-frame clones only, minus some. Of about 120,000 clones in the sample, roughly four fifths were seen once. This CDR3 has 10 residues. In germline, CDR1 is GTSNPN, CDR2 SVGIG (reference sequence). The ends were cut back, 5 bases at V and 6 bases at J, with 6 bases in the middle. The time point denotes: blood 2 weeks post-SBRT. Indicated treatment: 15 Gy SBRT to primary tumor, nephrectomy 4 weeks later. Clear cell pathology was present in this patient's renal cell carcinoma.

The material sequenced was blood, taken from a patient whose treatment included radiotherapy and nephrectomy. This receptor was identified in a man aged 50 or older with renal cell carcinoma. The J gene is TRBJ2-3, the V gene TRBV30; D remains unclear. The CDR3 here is CAWGLDTQYF. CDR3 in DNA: TGTGCCTGGGGTTTGGATACGCAGTATTTT.